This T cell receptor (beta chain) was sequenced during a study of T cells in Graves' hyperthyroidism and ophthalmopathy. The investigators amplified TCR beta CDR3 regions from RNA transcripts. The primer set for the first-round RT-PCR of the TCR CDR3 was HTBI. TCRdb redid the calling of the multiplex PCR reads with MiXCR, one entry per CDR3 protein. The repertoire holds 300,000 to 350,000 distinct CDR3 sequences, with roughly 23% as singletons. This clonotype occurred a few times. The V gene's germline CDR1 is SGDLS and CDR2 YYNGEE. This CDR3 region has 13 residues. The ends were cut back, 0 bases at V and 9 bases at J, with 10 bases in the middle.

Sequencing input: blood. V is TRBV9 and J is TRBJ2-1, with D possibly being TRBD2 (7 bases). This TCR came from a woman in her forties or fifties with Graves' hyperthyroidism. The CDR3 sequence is CASSVVGGAEQFF. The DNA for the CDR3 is TGTGCCAGCAGCGTAGTGGGGGGGGCTGAGCAGTTCTTC. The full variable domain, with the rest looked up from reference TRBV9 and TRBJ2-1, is DSGVTQTPKHLITATGQRVTLRCSPRSGDLSVYWYQQSLDQGLQFLIQYYNGEERAKGNILERFSAQQFPDLHSELNLSSLELGDSALYFCASSVVGGAEQFFGPGTRLTVL.